These 13 T cell receptor beta chains originate from one sample sequenced in a study of CD8 T cells in ankylosing spondylitis. Their target antigens are unknown. Overall study findings and caveats: Apparently characteristic of ankylosing spondylitis blood was a TCR beta motif (about 8 highly homologous variants).

Using its own MiXCR run on the 5' RACE reads, TCRdb lists one record per CDR3 protein. Among around 540,000 distinct CDR3 sequences, roughly an eighth were seen once, and the ten largest hold 6.8%. The sequenced material came from blood, either unsorted or a sorted T cell fraction (not recorded which). These receptors were obtained from a male donor with ankylosing spondylitis.

This clonotype came up a few times. This chain uses TRBV12-3 or TRBV12-4 with TRBJ1-1; tentatively, D is TRBD1 (5 bases). CDR3 length equals 19 residues. Between the trimmed V and J ends, which lost 1 base and 4 bases, there was a span of 25 bases. The CDR3 region is CASSLVTILTGEGSTEAFF. The CDR3 bases are TGTGCCAGCAGTTTAGTCACCATTTTGACGGGAGAGGGGAGCACTGAAGCTTTCTTT.

This clonotype came up many times. The chain couples TRBV12-3 or TRBV12-4 to TRBJ1-5, with a weak D call TRBD1 (6 bases). Trimming pared 6 bases from V and 7 bases from J, leaving 13 bases between. This CDR3 comprises 13 residues. CDR3 sequence: CASSPGEGQPQHF. In DNA form, the CDR3 reads TGTGCCAGCAGCCCAGGGGAGGGGCAGCCCCAGCATTTT.

The chain is built from TRBV19 and TRBJ2-1; the D gene could be TRBD1 or TRBD2 (5 bases each). V shed 7 bases and J shed 7 bases, with 17 bases lying between them. Germline V gene data show CDR1 as LNHDA and CDR2 as SQIVND (reference sequence). The length of the CDR3 is 14 residues. This chain's CDR3 is CASTGGPALNEQFF. For the CDR3, the DNA is TGTGCCAGTACTGGGGGACCAGCCTTGAATGAGCAGTTCTTC.

The chain combines TRBV7-8 with TRBJ1-1; 7 bases agree with TRBD1. J was trimmed by 5 bases and V by 6 bases; bases with no gene match: 9. The CDR3 runs 14 residues. The germline V gene has CDR1 SGHVS and CDR2 FQNEAQ. Here the CDR3 DNA reads TGTGCCAGCAGTTCAGACAGGGTGGGGACTGAAGCTTTCTTT. The encoded protein is CASSSDRVGTEAFF.

J is TRBJ2-3 and V is TRBV5-1; D remains ambiguous. CDR3 length: 13 amino acids. Trimming left V 1 base short and J 4 bases short, with 7 bases between. Germline V gene data show CDR1 as SGHRS and CDR2 as YFSETQ. CDR3 amino acids: CASSLQVPDTQYF. The CDR3 DNA is TGCGCCAGCAGCTTGCAGGTGCCAGATACGCAGTATTTT.

This clonotype was seen a few times. The CDR3 DNA reads TGTGCCAGCAGCTTAGTGGGGAGTTCCCAAGAGACCCAGTACTTC. Its translation is CASSLVGSSQETQYF. The rearrangement links TRBV11-2 to TRBJ2-5; weak D call: TRBD2 (5 bases). In germline, CDR1 is SGHAT, CDR2 FQNNGV. This CDR3 contains 15 residues. V lost 1 base to trimming and J lost 1 base, with 10 bases between them. The whole variable domain, remainder taken from reference TRBV11-2 and TRBJ2-5, is EAGVAQSPRYKIIEKRQSVAFWCNPISGHATLYWYQQILGQGPKLLIQFQNNGVVDDSQLPKDRFSAERLKGVDSTLKIQPAKLEDSAVYLCASSLVGSSQETQYFGPGTRLLVL.

This clonotype was recorded only once. The CDR3 nucleotides read TGCAGTGCTATTTCCGGGGCTACCTATGGCTACACCTTC. This translates into CSAISGATYGYTF. V and J are TRBV20-1 and TRBJ1-2, with D perhaps TRBD1 (5 bases). CDR1 and CDR2 from the germline V gene are DFQATT and SNEGSKA (reference sequence). The CDR3 is 13 residues long. V lost 4 bases to trimming and J lost 4 bases, with 13 bases between them.

This clonotype showed up many times. The genes are TRBV7-9 and TRBJ2-3, with D perhaps being TRBD1 or TRBD2 (5 bases each). Trimming pared 4 bases from V and 4 bases from J, leaving 12 bases between. Looked up from germline, CDR1 is SEHNR and CDR2 is FQNEAQ (reference sequence). The CDR3 length is 14 residues. CDR3 sequence: CASSWDPRADTQYF. The CDR3 DNA reads as TGTGCCAGCAGCTGGGACCCCCGCGCAGATACGCAGTATTTT.

This clonotype appeared many times. The chain is built from TRBV20-1 and TRBJ2-7; D not resolved. Germline loops: CDR1 DFQATT, CDR2 SNEGSKA (reference sequence). This CDR3 has 13 amino acids. V gave up 5 bases and J gave up 3 bases, with 14 bases separating them. The CDR3 loop reads CSASGRTSYEQYF. CDR3 sequence (DNA): TGCAGTGCTTCGGGCCGAACGAGCTACGAGCAGTACTTC.

This clonotype has a handful of counts. V gene TRBV2 combines with J gene TRBJ2-7; 8 positions agree with TRBD1. The J segment lost 6 bases and the V segment lost 5 bases, leaving 6 bases of the junction unmatched. The germline V gene has CDR1 SNHLY and CDR2 FYNNEI. The CDR3 totals 13 residues. The CDR3 spells CASSKETGAEQYV. CDR3 nucleotide sequence: TGTGCCAGCAGTAAGGAGACAGGGGCCGAGCAGTACGTC.

The table lists this clonotype with many counts. The V and J genes are TRBV12-3 or TRBV12-4 and TRBJ2-3; 10 positions match TRBD2. The trim removed 6 bases at V and 5 bases at J, leaving 8 bases unmatched. CDR3 length: 15 amino acids. For the CDR3, the DNA is TGTGCCAGCAGCCCCGGACTAGCGGAAGGAGATACGCAGTATTTT. This translates into CASSPGLAEGDTQYF.

With respect to this clonotype: One base away lies a much larger clone, so this may be a sequencing read error. This sequence joins TRBV5-1 and TRBJ1-2; TRBD1 matches 8 bases. The CDR3 covers 13 residues. Germline CDR1 is SGHRS and CDR2 is YFSETQ. CDR3 coding DNA: TGCGCCAGCTCCGGGACAGGAGACTATGGCAACACCTTC. Translated, it gives CASSGTGDYGNTF.

This chain uses TRBV5-1 with TRBJ2-1; 10 bases align to TRBD1. The germline V gene encodes CDR1 SGHRS and CDR2 YFSETQ. The CDR3 covers 16 residues. V was pared by 0 bases and J by 10 bases, with 10 bases of the junction left unmatched. The CDR3 nucleotides read TGCGCCAGCAGCTTGGTATCCGGACAGGGGGATGCGGAGCAGTTCTTC. It specifies CASSLVSGQGDAEQFF.